The clone carrying this TCR beta chain occurred many times. What it recognizes is unknown. The sample belongs to a study of response to subunit inactivated influenza vaccine. Whole-study findings and limits: The authors offered the suggestion that each seasonal influenza vaccination recruits few new T cells.

One entry per CDR3 protein results from TCRdb running MiXCR on the RT-PCR reads. The data show around 470,000 distinct CDR3 sequences, under 8.5% seen once. The V end was cut by 0 bases, the J end by 5 bases, with 12 bases between. Germline CDR1 is SGDLS and CDR2 is YYNGEE. This CDR3 has 15 residues. This receptor was obtained from a man aged 45-69 years who received an inactivated influenza vaccine. The sample consisted of PBMCs from blood, taken less than 30 months after vaccination. The chain has TRBV9 and TRBJ2-1, with TRBD1 as a possible D gene (7 bases). This CDR3 reads CASSVGSGGNNEQFF. Here the CDR3 DNA reads TGTGCCAGCAGCGTAGGGTCAGGGGGGAACAATGAGCAGTTCTTC.